These T cell receptor beta chains were read from a single sample in a study of cytomegalovirus exposure and HLA in healthy donors. Method: immunoSEQ multiplex PCR; TCRdb's copy keeps in-frame clones and lacks some. In all, the sample yields approximately 80,000 clones. The material sequenced was PBMCs. Every receptor here comes from a woman between 25 and 40 years old in good health and CMV-seronegative. Both conserved end residues are part of each CDR3. Each record gives: D gene, J gene, V gene, CDR3 DNA, CDR3 protein. A D gene is named only where the DNA matches it firmly.

-,TRBJ1-2,TRBV11-2,TGTGCCAGCAGCCGCGACCCCTCAGGGGACTATGGCTACACCTTC,CASSRDPSGDYGYTF
TRBD2,TRBJ2-7,TRBV6-1,TGTGCCAGCAGTGAAAATCCTCCGGGACTAGCGTACTACGAGCAGTACTTC,CASSENPPGLAYYEQYF
-,TRBJ2-2,TRBV18,TGTGCCAGCTCACCAATCCCCGAGGGGGAGCTGTTTTTT,CASSPIPEGELFF
TRBD1,TRBJ1-1,TRBV6-5,TGTGCCAGCAGTCACCCGCAGGGGGTGAACACTGAAGCTTTCTTT,CASSHPQGVNTEAFF
TRBD1,TRBJ1-1,TRBV2,TGTGCCAGCAGTGTAGACAGGGTGACTGAAGCTTTCTTT,CASSVDRVTEAFF
TRBD1,TRBJ1-2,TRBV6-5,TGTGCCAGCAGTCAACAGGGGGGTTATAACTATGGCTACACCTTC,CASSQQGGYNYGYTF
-,TRBJ2-3,TRBV15,TGTGCCACCAGCAGCGGGCGACAGGTTACAGATACGCAGTATTTT,CATSSGRQVTDTQYF
-,TRBJ1-2,TRBV30,TGTGCCTTTCAGGGGAACCGTGGTGGCTACACCTTC,CAFQGNRGGYTF
TRBD2,TRBJ2-2,TRBV2,TGTGCCAGCAGTGAAGCGGGGGAGGGTACCGGGGAGCTGTTTTTT,CASSEAGEGTGELFF
TRBD1,TRBJ1-2,TRBV4-2,TGTGCCAGCAGCCAAGGGACAGGGGCGAACTATGGCTACACCTTC,CASSQGTGANYGYTF
-,TRBJ1-5,TRBV27,TGTGCCAGCGGAACAGGGAATCAGCCCCAGCATTTT,CASGTGNQPQHF
-,TRBJ2-7,TRBV5-1,TGCGCCAGCAGCTGGGGGGGACAAAGCTACGAGCAGTACTTC,CASSWGGQSYEQYF
TRBD2,TRBJ2-5,TRBV29-1,TGCAGCGTTGGGTCTAGCGGTCGGGAGACCCAGTACTTC,CSVGSSGRETQYF
-,TRBJ1-1,TRBV7-2,TGTGCCAGCAGCTTAGCGCGCCCGGGCACTGAAGCTTTCTTT,CASSLARPGTEAFF
-,TRBJ2-7,TRBV30,TGTGCCTGGAGACAGGGCGGTTACGAGCAGTACTTC,CAWRQGGYEQYF
TRBD2,TRBJ2-2,TRBV11-3,TGTGCCAGCAGCTTACTAGCGGGAGCCACCGGGGAGCTGTTTTTT,CASSLLAGATGELFF
-,TRBJ1-3,TRBV18,TGTGCCAGCTCGACGAGACAGTCGAGCTCTGGAAACACCATATATTTT,CASSTRQSSSGNTIYF
TRBD1,TRBJ2-7,TRBV7-2,TGTGCCAGCAGCCTGACAGGGGGATACTACGAGCAGTACTTC,CASSLTGGYYEQYF
TRBD1,TRBJ2-4,TRBV6-1,TGTGCCTCGGCTGGGACAGGGGTCCAGGGGAACATTCAGTACTTC,CASAGTGVQGNIQYF
TRBD1,TRBJ2-5,TRBV5-5,TGTGCCAGCAGCCCGGGACAGGTTCAAGAGACCCAGTACTTC,CASSPGQVQETQYF
-,TRBJ1-1,TRBV5-6,TGTGCCAGCAGCTCAGTAATGAACACTGAAGCTTTCTTT,CASSSVMNTEAFF
TRBD1,TRBJ1-2,TRBV6-1,TGTGCCAGCAGTGCCGAGGACAGGGGGAACTATGGCTACACCTTC,CASSAEDRGNYGYTF
-,TRBJ1-2,TRBV6-1,TGTGCCAGCAGTGAAGGGGGGGGACGAATCCCCCTTGGCTACACCTTC,CASSEGGGRIPLGYTF
-,TRBJ2-1,TRBV19,TGTGCCAGTAGTATGGGACAAAGCTCCGACAATGAGCAGTTCTTC,CASSMGQSSDNEQFF
-,TRBJ2-1,TRBV20-1,TGCAGTGCTAGTACCTACAATGAGCAGTTCTTC,CSASTYNEQFF
-,TRBJ1-2,TRBV6-1,TGTGCCAGCAGTGGGAGGAACAGTCCCTCAGGCGGCTACACCTTC,CASSGRNSPSGGYTF
TRBD1,TRBJ2-7,TRBV5-1,TGCGCCAGCAGCCCAGCAGGAGACAGGGTCGACGAGCAGTACTTC,CASSPAGDRVDEQYF
TRBD2,TRBJ2-4,TRBV7-2,TGTGCCAGCAGCCCCGACGCTAGCGGGGGGGCAGGCATTCAGTACTTC,CASSPDASGGAGIQYF
-,TRBJ2-3,TRBV4-1,TGCGCCAGCAGCCAAGATGGGGCTAGTGGGAATGGGGATACGCAGTATTTT,CASSQDGASGNGDTQYF
-,TRBJ2-1,TRBV4-1,TGCGCCAGCAGCCCAAGGGTTCTAGCTGAAGCCGTTGAGCAGTTCTTC,CASSPRVLAEAVEQFF
TRBD1,TRBJ2-2,TRBV4-1,TGCGCCAGCAGCCTACAGGGGTCGGGCACCGGGGAGCTGTTTTTT,CASSLQGSGTGELFF
TRBD1,TRBJ1-6,TRBV5-4,TGTGCCAGCAGCTTGGGACAGGGTAACAATTCACCCCTCCACTTT,CASSLGQGNNSPLHF
TRBD1,TRBJ1-1,TRBV5-1,TGCGCCAGCAGCTCCACGACAGGGGCATACACTGAAGCTTTCTTT,CASSSTTGAYTEAFF
-,TRBJ1-1,TRBV11-3,TGTGCCAGCAGGGGAGAGAGGACCGGACGGGAGAACACTGAAGCTTTCTTT,CASRGERTGRENTEAFF
TRBD1,TRBJ2-7,TRBV6-1,TGTGCCAGCACCTCGGACAGGGCGACCCCAAGTGAGCAGTACTTC,CASTSDRATPSEQYF
TRBD2,TRBJ2-7,TRBV25-1,TGTGCCAGCAGTGGGGGACTAGAGGGGACCTACGAGCAGTACTTC,CASSGGLEGTYEQYF
TRBD2,TRBJ2-7,TRBV5-6,TGTGCCAGCAGCCCAGGACTAGCGGGGGATTACGAGCAGTACTTC,CASSPGLAGDYEQYF
TRBD1,TRBJ2-3,TRBV7-9,TGTGTAACGGGGACAGGGGTCACAGATACGCAGTATTTT,CVTGTGVTDTQYF
-,TRBJ2-7,TRBV27,TGTGCCAGCAGTTTATCGATCGGGGGAACCTACGAGCAGTACTTC,CASSLSIGGTYEQYF
TRBD1,TRBJ2-3,TRBV25-1,TGTGCCAGCAGAAGGCAGGGGGTAGATACGCAGTATTTT,CASRRQGVDTQYF
-,TRBJ2-3,TRBV5-1,TGCGCCAGCAGCTCGGGCCTCCGGACCGGACAGAGCACAGATACGCAGTATTTT,CASSSGLRTGQSTDTQYF
-,TRBJ1-2,TRBV10-2,TGCGCCAGCAGTGAGTCGAAGGAGGGCTACACCTTC,CASSESKEGYTF
TRBD1,TRBJ2-7,TRBV6-1,TGTGCCAGCAGTGACCTTCGAGGGACAGGGAACTACGAGCAGTACTTC,CASSDLRGTGNYEQYF
TRBD2,TRBJ2-5,TRBV5-4,TGTGCCAGCAGCTCTGGCGCGGGAGTGGAGACCCAGTACTTC,CASSSGAGVETQYF
TRBD1,TRBJ2-2,TRBV2,TGTGCCAGCAGTGAAGAGGACAGGTCCGGGGAGCTGTTTTTT,CASSEEDRSGELFF
-,TRBJ1-2,TRBV7-9,TGTGCCAGCAGCCCTCCCGACAGGCCGTGGGGCTACACCTTC,CASSPPDRPWGYTF
-,TRBJ2-7,TRBV19,TGTGCCAGTAGTATCGGACTACAGGTGGGAGGCGCCTACGAGCAGTACTTC,CASSIGLQVGGAYEQYF
-,TRBJ2-3,TRBV11-2,TGTGCCAGCAGCTTTTTCGGGAGAGGAACCACAGATACGCAGTATTTT,CASSFFGRGTTDTQYF
-,TRBJ1-2,TRBV28,TGTGCCAGCAGTTTAAGGGTCTCGGGAGATGGCTACACCTTC,CASSLRVSGDGYTF
TRBD2,TRBJ2-5,TRBV5-6,TGTGCCAGCAGCTGGCGAATAGCGGGAGGGATAGGCCAAGAGACCCAGTACTTC,CASSWRIAGGIGQETQYF
-,TRBJ1-2,TRBV13,TGTGCCAGCAGCTTAGCCGGGGATCGGGCGCGCTACACCTTC,CASSLAGDRARYTF
TRBD2,TRBJ2-7,TRBV29-1,TGCAGCGTTGAGGGGGGTAGCGGGAGATCCCACGAGCAGTACTTC,CSVEGGSGRSHEQYF
-,TRBJ2-6,TRBV28,TGTGCCAGCAGCCCGGCGGGGTCCGGGGCCAACGTCCTGACTTTC,CASSPAGSGANVLTF